This T cell receptor (beta chain) comes out of a study of cytomegalovirus exposure and HLA in healthy donors. Worth noting for this clone: The antigen is not known.

Broader study findings: Earlier analysis yielded a pattern in which most TCR beta V segments were productive about 90% or about 30% of the time. It was likely that a cluster of highly shared sequence variants was a sequencing artifact.

PCR amplification relied on 60 Vbeta primers (plus 13 Jbeta primers). The protocol was immunoSEQ multiplex PCR, while the TCRdb copy is restricted to in-frame clones and leaves out a portion. The sample consists of 110,000 or so clones, about 80% of them appearing once. In germline, CDR1 is MDHEN, CDR2 SYDVKM. Unmatched junction bases numbered 9, after V lost 4 bases and J lost 3 bases. The CDR3 totals 15 residues. This clonotype originated in a man aged 25-45 years in good health and CMV-seronegative. V usage is TRBV28 and J usage is TRBJ2-7; the match to TRBD2 covers 7 bases. Sequencing used PBMCs. CDR3 protein: CASSSQPGGFYEQYF. In DNA form, the CDR3 reads TGTGCCAGCAGTTCCCAGCCGGGGGGTTTCTACGAGCAGTACTTC. Filled out from reference TRBV28 and TRBJ2-7, the complete variable domain reads DVKVTQSSRYLVKRTGEKVFLECVQDMDHENMFWYRQDPGLGLRLIYFSYDVKMKEKGDIPEGYSVSREKKERFSLILESASTNQTSMYLCASSSQPGGFYEQYFGPGTRLTVT.